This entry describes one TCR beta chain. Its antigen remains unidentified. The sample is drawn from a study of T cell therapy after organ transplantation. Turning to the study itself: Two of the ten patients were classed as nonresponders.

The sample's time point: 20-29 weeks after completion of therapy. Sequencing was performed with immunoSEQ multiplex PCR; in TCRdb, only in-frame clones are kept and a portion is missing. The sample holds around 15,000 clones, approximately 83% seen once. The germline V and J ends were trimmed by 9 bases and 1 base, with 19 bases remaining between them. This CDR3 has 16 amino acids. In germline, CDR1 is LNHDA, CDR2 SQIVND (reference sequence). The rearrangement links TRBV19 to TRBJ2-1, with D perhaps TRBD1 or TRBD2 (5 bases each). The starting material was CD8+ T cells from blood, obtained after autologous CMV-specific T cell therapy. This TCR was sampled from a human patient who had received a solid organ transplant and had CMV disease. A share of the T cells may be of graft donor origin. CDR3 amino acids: CASADRDPYSYNEQFF. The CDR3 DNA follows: TGTGCCAGCGCGGACCGGGACCCATATTCCTACAATGAGCAGTTCTTC.